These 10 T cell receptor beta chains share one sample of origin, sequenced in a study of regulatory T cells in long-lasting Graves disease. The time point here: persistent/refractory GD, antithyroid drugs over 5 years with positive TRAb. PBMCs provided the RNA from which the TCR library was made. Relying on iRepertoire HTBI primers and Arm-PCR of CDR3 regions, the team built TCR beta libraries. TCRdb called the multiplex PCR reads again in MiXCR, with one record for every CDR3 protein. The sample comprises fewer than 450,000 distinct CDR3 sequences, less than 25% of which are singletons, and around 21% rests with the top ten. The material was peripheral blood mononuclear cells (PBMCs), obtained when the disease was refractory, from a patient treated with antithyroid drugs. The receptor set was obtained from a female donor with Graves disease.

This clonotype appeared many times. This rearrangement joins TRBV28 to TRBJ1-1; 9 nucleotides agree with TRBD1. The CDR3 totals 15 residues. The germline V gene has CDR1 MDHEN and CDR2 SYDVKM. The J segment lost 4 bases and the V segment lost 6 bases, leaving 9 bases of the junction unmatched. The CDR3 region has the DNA TGTGCCAGCAGCCAACAGGGGGCGGGTGCCACTGAAGCTTTCTTT. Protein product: CASSQQGAGATEAFF.

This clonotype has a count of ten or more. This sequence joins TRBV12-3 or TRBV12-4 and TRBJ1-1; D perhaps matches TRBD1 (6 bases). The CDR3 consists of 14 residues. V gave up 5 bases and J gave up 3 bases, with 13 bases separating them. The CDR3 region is CASSPNRDDTEAFF. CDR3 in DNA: TGTGCCAGCAGTCCAAACAGGGACGACACTGAAGCTTTCTTT.

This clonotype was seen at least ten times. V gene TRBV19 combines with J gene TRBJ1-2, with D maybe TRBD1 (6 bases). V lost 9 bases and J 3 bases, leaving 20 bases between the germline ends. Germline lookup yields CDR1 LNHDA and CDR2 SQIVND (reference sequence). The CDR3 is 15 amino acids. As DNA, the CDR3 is TGTGCCAGCGCCGAGCGAGGGGGGGCTTACTATGGCTACACCTTC. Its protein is CASAERGGAYYGYTF.

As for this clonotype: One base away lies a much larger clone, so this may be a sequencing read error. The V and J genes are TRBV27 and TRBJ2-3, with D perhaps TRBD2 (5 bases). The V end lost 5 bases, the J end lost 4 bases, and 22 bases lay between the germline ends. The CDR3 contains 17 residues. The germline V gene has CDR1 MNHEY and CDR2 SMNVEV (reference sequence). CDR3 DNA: TGTGCCAGCAGTCCCCCTCTTCGAGGGAGTAAGGCAGATACGCAGTATTTT. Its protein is CASSPPLRGSKADTQYF.

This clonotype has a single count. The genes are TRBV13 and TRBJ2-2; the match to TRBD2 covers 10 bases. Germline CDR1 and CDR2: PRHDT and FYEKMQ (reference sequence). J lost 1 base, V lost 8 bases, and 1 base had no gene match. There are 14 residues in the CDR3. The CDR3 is CASLAGENTGELFF. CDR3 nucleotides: TGTGCCAGCCTAGCGGGGGAGAACACCGGGGAGCTGTTTTTT.

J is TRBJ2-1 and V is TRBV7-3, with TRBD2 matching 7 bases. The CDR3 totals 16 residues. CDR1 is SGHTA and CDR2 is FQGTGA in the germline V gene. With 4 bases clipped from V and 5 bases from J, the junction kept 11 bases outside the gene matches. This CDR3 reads CASSWSGRALDNEQFF. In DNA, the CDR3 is TGTGCCAGCAGCTGGTCGGGGAGGGCATTGGACAATGAGCAGTTCTTC.

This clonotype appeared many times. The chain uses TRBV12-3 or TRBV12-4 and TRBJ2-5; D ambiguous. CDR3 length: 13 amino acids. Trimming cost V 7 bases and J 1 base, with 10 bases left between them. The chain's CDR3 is CASKRSPQETQYF. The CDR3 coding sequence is TGTGCCAGCAAACGAAGCCCCCAAGAGACCCAGTACTTC.

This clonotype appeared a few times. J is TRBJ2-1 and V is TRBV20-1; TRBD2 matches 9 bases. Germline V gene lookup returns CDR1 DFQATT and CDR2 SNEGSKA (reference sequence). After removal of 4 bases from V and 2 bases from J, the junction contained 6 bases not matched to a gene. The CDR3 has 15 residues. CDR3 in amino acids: CSATETSGAYNEQFF. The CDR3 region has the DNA TGCAGTGCTACTGAGACTAGCGGAGCCTACAATGAGCAGTTCTTC.

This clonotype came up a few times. The CDR3 loop reads CASSPDSTGYNEQFF. The CDR3 region has the DNA TGTGCCAGCAGTCCTGACTCCACCGGCTACAATGAGCAGTTCTTC. The V gene is TRBV28, the J gene TRBJ2-1; D gene uncertain. CDR3 length equals 15 residues. Trimming left V 5 bases short and J 3 bases short, with 14 bases between. Germline-derived CDR1 and CDR2 are MDHEN and SYDVKM.

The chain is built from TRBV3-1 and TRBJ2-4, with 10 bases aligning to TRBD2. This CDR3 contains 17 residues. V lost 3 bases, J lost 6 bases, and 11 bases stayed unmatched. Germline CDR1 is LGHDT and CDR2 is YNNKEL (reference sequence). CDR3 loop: CASSQTSGRGRSNIQYF. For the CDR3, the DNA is TGTGCCAGCAGCCAGACTAGCGGGCGGGGGAGGTCAAACATTCAGTACTTC.